The rows below give T cell receptor beta chains drawn from one sample of a study of T cell changes during pregnancy in multiple sclerosis. TCRdb's table, derived via immunoSEQ multiplex PCR, lists solely in-frame clones and lacks some. The sample holds under 30,000 clones, around nine tenths seen once. The specimen comprised CD8+ T cells from peripheral blood mononuclear cells, sampled after pregnancy. The origin of the receptors is a female donor with multiple sclerosis, enrolled in a pregnancy study. Each CDR3 is given with its conserved first and last residue. Each record gives: J gene, clone size, V gene, D gene, CDR3 protein, CDR3 DNA. D genes are given only for firm matches. The size of a clone is reported for some rows only, either as once, few or many, or as a class for expanded clones.

TRBJ2-1	few	TRBV4-2	TRBD2	CASSQPASGRHLGQFF	TGTGCCAGCAGCCAACCTGCTAGCGGGAGACACCTTGGACAGTTCTTC
TRBJ2-1	.	TRBV5-4	TRBD1	CASSFGTVYNEQFF	TGTGCCAGCAGCTTTGGGACAGTCTACAATGAGCAGTTCTTC
TRBJ2-7	.	TRBV29-1	TRBD2	CSVNSGPFYEQYF	TGCAGCGTTAATAGCGGGCCCTTCTACGAGCAGTACTTC
TRBJ1-4	.	TRBV11-2	.	CASNEGGEKLFF	TGTGCCAGCAACGAGGGGGGGGAAAAACTGTTTTTT
TRBJ1-2	.	TRBV5-6	.	CASSPVAGEYGYTF	TGTGCCAGCAGCCCGGTGGCAGGGGAGTATGGCTACACCTTC
TRBJ2-7	.	TRBV27	.	CASSLSGSYEQYF	TGTGCCAGCAGTTTATCCGGTTCCTACGAGCAGTACTTC
TRBJ2-7	few	TRBV28	TRBD2	CASSFRAGGSYEQYF	TGTGCCAGCAGTTTCAGGGCGGGAGGGTCCTACGAGCAGTACTTC
TRBJ2-7	.	TRBV19	TRBD1	CASSTNNRGRVHEQYF	TGTGCCAGTAGTACAAATAACAGGGGGCGCGTCCACGAGCAGTACTTC
TRBJ1-3	few	TRBV7-2	.	CASSTAVWAPGNTIYF	TGTGCCAGCAGCACCGCCGTCTGGGCGCCAGGAAACACCATATATTTT
TRBJ2-1	.	TRBV9	TRBD2	CASSVVGTSEYNEQFF	TGTGCCAGCAGCGTAGTAGGGACTAGCGAGTACAATGAGCAGTTCTTC
TRBJ1-2	.	TRBV9	.	CASIVPYSGLGCYGYTF	TGTGCCAGCATCGTGCCGTATTCAGGACTGGGATGCTATGGCTACACCTTC
TRBJ2-2	.	TRBV4-1	.	CASSQGPGNTGELFF	TGCGCCAGCAGCCAAGGTCCAGGAAACACCGGGGAGCTGTTTTTT
TRBJ2-5	.	TRBV6-1	.	CASSEDWLSLQETQYF	TGTGCCAGCAGTGAAGACTGGTTAAGCCTCCAAGAGACCCAGTACTTC
TRBJ2-7	.	TRBV30	TRBD1	CAQATGTGDEQYF	TGTGCCCAGGCAACGGGGACAGGGGACGAGCAGTACTTC
TRBJ1-2	once	TRBV19	TRBD1	CASNSGTEPVNYGYTF	TGTGCCAGTAATTCCGGGACAGAGCCCGTAAACTATGGCTACACCTTC
TRBJ1-1	medium-sized	TRBV5-4	.	CASSLVTETEAFF	TGTGCCAGCAGCTTGGTCACGGAGACTGAAGCTTTCTTT
TRBJ2-5	.	TRBV15	TRBD1	CATSREGGSAETQYF	TGTGCCACCAGCAGAGAAGGGGGCTCAGCGGAGACCCAGTACTTC
TRBJ2-2	.	TRBV6-4	TRBD2	CASSAAGGTGELFF	TGTGCCAGCAGTGCTGCGGGGGGCACCGGGGAGCTGTTTTTT
TRBJ2-4	once	TRBV4-3	.	CASSLPSPGRYLAKNIQYF	TGCGCCAGCAGCCTACCAAGCCCTGGCAGGTATTTAGCCAAAAACATTCAGTACTTC
TRBJ2-3	.	TRBV9	TRBD2	CASSAGLRGDTQYF	TGTGCCAGCAGCGCGGGACTACGAGGAGATACGCAGTATTTT
TRBJ1-4	.	TRBV28	TRBD1	CASRRTGNEKLFF	TGTGCCAGCAGACGGACAGGGAATGAAAAACTGTTTTTT
TRBJ1-2	.	TRBV5-3	.	CARSLKGDGYTF	TGTGCCAGAAGCTTGAAGGGAGATGGCTACACCTTC
TRBJ2-1	.	TRBV19	.	CASSDTADSYNEQFF	TGTGCCAGTAGTGATACAGCGGACTCCTACAATGAGCAGTTCTTC
TRBJ2-7	.	TRBV6-1	TRBD1	CASSARLGQGDF	TGTGCCAGCAGTGCCCGCCTCGGACAGGGAGACTTC
TRBJ1-2	.	TRBV30	.	CAWIRTPTGNKGYTF	TGTGCCTGGATTCGGACCCCCACGGGAAATAAGGGCTACACCTTC
TRBJ1-5	.	TRBV23-1	.	CARDAGNQPQHF	TGCGCCAGGGACGCAGGGAATCAGCCCCAGCATTTT